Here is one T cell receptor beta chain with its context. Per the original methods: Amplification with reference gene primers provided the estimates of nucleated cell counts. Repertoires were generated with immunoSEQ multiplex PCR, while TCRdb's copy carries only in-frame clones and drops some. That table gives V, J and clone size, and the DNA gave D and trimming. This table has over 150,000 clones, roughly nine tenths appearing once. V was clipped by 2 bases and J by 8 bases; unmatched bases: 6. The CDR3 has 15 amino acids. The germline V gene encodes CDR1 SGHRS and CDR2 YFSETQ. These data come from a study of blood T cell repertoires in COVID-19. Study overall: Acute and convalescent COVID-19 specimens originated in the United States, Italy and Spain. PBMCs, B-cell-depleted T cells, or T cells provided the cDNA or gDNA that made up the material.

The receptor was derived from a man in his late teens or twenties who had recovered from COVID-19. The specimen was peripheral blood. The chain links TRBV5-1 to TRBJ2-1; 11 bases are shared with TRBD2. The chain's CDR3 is CASSFGTSGFDEQFF. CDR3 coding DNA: TGCGCCAGCAGCTTTGGGACTAGCGGTTTCGATGAGCAGTTCTTC.